This T cell receptor (beta chain) was identified in a study of blood T cells in healthy people across ages. The total RNA that was extracted per sample amounted to at least 6 micrograms. Only a few counts were recorded for this clonotype. The antigen remains undetermined. Study-wide points: Measured against age, TCR beta diversity per million T cells decreased in a roughly linear manner.

Using a J-beta primer mix together with a sample-barcoded 5' primer, a second PCR was run for roughly 6 to 11 cycles. Each cDNA molecule was tagged by a template-switch adaptor with 12 random nucleotides. TCRdb recomputed calls from the 5' RACE reads with MiXCR, one row per CDR3 protein. The sample yields about 1.7 million distinct CDR3 sequences, 28% seen once. J was trimmed by 3 bases and V by 5 bases; bases with no gene match: 3. The germline V gene encodes CDR1 LNHNV and CDR2 YYDKDF (reference sequence). The CDR3 runs 13 residues. The chain joins TRBV15 to TRBJ1-2, with TRBD1 identical over 7 bases. The sequenced sample consisted of blood. The receptor was isolated from a woman aged 25 to 39 in good health. CDR3 bases: TGTGCCACCAGCCCAGGGGGAGACTATGGCTACACCTTC. Its protein is CATSPGGDYGYTF.